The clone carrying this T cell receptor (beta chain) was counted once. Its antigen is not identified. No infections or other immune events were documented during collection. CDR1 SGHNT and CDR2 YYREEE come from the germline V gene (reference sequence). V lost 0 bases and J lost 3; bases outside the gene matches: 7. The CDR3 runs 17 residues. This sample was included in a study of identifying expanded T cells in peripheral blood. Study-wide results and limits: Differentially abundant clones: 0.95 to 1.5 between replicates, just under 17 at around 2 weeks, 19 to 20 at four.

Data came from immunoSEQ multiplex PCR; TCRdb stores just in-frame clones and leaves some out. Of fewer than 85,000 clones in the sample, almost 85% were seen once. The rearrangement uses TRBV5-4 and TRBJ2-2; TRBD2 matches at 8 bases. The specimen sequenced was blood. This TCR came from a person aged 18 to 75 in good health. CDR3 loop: CASSLDSPAGDTGELFF. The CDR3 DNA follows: TGTGCCAGCAGCTTGGATAGTCCAGCGGGAGACACCGGGGAGCTGTTTTTT.